The sequence of this T cell receptor beta chain was determined in a study of blood T cell repertoires in COVID-19. Study-wide background: Sources were T cells, B-cell-depleted T cells, or PBMCs; the material itself was cDNA or gDNA.

This clone was observed a handful of times. Under the authors' procedure: Amplification of reference gene primers provided the estimated nucleated cell counts. Assay: immunoSEQ multiplex PCR; the TCRdb copy retains only in-frame clones and omits some. Clonal size and the V and J genes are those of that table, whereas D and trimming came from the DNA. The sample records approximately 45,000 clones, around 80% being singletons. Germline V gives CDR1 LGHNA, CDR2 YNFKEQ. The CDR3 sequence is 20 residues long. Trimming cost V 0 bases and J 1 base, with 25 bases left between them. The rearrangement links TRBV4-2 to TRBJ2-7; TRBD2 is a possible D gene (7 bases). The receptor's source is a woman older than 75 with acute or convalescent COVID-19. Input material: peripheral blood. In DNA, the CDR3 is TGTGCCAGCAGCCAAGATAGAGGCGGGGGCCTTAAAAAACATTCCTACGAGCAGTACTTC. It translates to CASSQDRGGGLKKHSYEQYF.